The 12 T cell receptor beta chains in this list originate from one sample, sequenced in a study of blood T cells in healthy people across ages. Combining a sample-barcoded 5' primer with a J-beta primer mix, a second PCR ran for about 7 to 12 cycles. In TCRdb, the 5' RACE reads were re-called with MiXCR into one record per CDR3 protein. The sample has fewer than 1 million distinct CDR3 sequences, under 45% seen once. Sequenced sample: blood. The receptors come from a man between 60 and 70 years old in good health.

This sequence joins TRBV25-1 and TRBJ2-1; D unclear. CDR1 is MGHDK and CDR2 is SYGVNS in the germline V gene. The CDR3 has 11 amino acids. V lost 8 bases, J lost 10 bases, and 12 bases lay in between. The CDR3 bases are TGTGCCAGCGGGAAGATGACCGAGCAGTTCTTC. Translated, it gives CASGKMTEQFF.

In nucleotides, the CDR3 is TGTGCCAGCAGCAAAAAGACGATCGCGAACACCGGGGAGCTGTTTTTT. Translating gives CASSKKTIANTGELFF. This chain joins TRBV5-4 and TRBJ2-2, with unresolved D. The V end was cut by 4 bases, the J end by 0 bases, with 13 bases between. Germline V gene sequence: CDR1 SGHNT, CDR2 YYREEE (reference sequence). The CDR3 extends over 16 amino acids.

In this sample, this clonotype turned up many times. V is TRBV6-1 and J is TRBJ2-7; D unresolved. Germline loops: CDR1 MNHNS, CDR2 SASEGT. The V and J ends lost 11 bases and 3 bases respectively, with 17 bases between them. The CDR3 contains 13 residues. CDR3 DNA: TGTGCCGTAGCCCCGGCCGGACGCTACGAGCAGTACTTC. Protein sequence: CAVAPAGRYEQYF.

The chain uses TRBV15 and TRBJ2-5; 14 bases align to TRBD2. The J call may be in error: the DNA end matches TRBJ2-1 better. The CDR3 loop spans 16 amino acids. The V gene's germline CDR1 is LNHNV and CDR2 YYDKDF (reference sequence). The CDR3 loop is CATSREGLAGEETQFF. The CDR3 nucleotides read TGTGCCACCAGCAGAGAGGGACTAGCGGGGGAAGAGACCCAGTTCTTC.

This clonotype has only a few counts. The chain carries TRBV20-1 and TRBJ2-7; no clear D gene. The germline V and J ends were trimmed by 7 bases and 1 base, with 14 bases remaining between them. The CDR3 is 13 amino acids. CDR1 and CDR2 from the germline V gene are DFQATT and SNEGSKA (reference sequence). The CDR3 reads CSVPDGSSYEQYF. As DNA, the CDR3 is TGCAGTGTCCCGGACGGTTCGTCCTACGAGCAGTACTTC.

This chain connects TRBV12-5 to TRBJ2-3; D possibly matches TRBD1 or TRBD2 (5 bases each). CDR1 is LGHNT, CDR2 FRNRAP, per germline. The CDR3 has 15 amino acids. V was pared by 1 base and J by 7 bases, with 15 bases between. This CDR3 is CASGLAGTGAYTQYF. The CDR3 bases are TGTGCTAGTGGTTTGGCTGGGACGGGCGCCTATACGCAGTATTTT.

The chain has TRBV20-1 and TRBJ2-5; tentative D call: TRBD2 (6 bases). V was trimmed by 8 bases and J by 1 base, leaving 11 bases between them. Germline lookup yields CDR1 DFQATT and CDR2 SNEGSKA (reference sequence). The length of the CDR3 is 12 residues. CDR3 residues: CSPREFQETQYF. CDR3 nucleotide sequence: TGCAGTCCTCGGGAGTTCCAAGAGACCCAGTACTTC.

V and J are TRBV9 and TRBJ1-2; D may be TRBD1 (5 bases). Looked up from germline, CDR1 is SGDLS and CDR2 is YYNGEE. The ends were cut back, 0 bases at V and 6 bases at J, with 12 bases in the middle. This CDR3 region has 14 residues. CDR3 in amino acids: CASSVAPTEDGYTF. In DNA, the CDR3 is TGTGCCAGCAGCGTAGCCCCGACAGAGGATGGCTACACCTTC.

The chain carries TRBV19 and TRBJ2-5; possible D gene TRBD2, 5 bases. V was trimmed by 3 bases and J by 5 bases, leaving 10 bases between them. The CDR3 has 13 amino acids. CDR1 is LNHDA and CDR2 is SQIVND in the germline V gene (reference sequence). The chain's CDR3 is CASSIEGSETQYF. CDR3 DNA sequence: TGTGCCAGTAGTATTGAGGGATCGGAGACCCAGTACTTC.

This clonotype was detected only a few times. The chain links TRBV4-3 to TRBJ2-4; maybe TRBD1 (7 bases). Per the germline V gene, CDR1 is LGHNA and CDR2 is YSLEER. Deletions cut 1 base from V and 6 bases from J, with 13 bases between. The length of the CDR3 is 15 residues. The CDR3 region has the DNA TGCGCCAGCAGCCAAGGGCACAGGGGACTAAACATTCAGTACTTC. Translation: CASSQGHRGLNIQYF.

V gene TRBV24-1 combines with J gene TRBJ2-3, with 8 bases identical to TRBD2. Germline V gene lookup returns CDR1 KGHDR and CDR2 SFDVKD. Trimming at V came to 5 bases and at J to 4 bases, leaving 10 bases not matched to a gene. The CDR3 spans 16 residues. The CDR3 DNA is TGTGCCACCAGTGGCGGGGGGCAGGGGATCTCAGATACGCAGTATTTT. This translates into CATSGGGQGISDTQYF.

This clonotype was seen only once. One junction end disagrees with the germline gene, perhaps due to a read error. This sequence joins TRBV7-9 and TRBJ1-2; unclear D gene. CDR1 is SEHNR and CDR2 is FQNEAQ in the germline V gene (reference sequence). The CDR3 totals 11 residues. The CDR3 here is CANSFFGGYTF. CDR3 bases: TGTGCCAACAGCTTTTTTGGCGGCTACACCTTC.